These T cell receptor beta chains were read from a single sample in a study of cytomegalovirus exposure and HLA in healthy donors. Measured with immunoSEQ multiplex PCR; TCRdb has only the in-frame clones, and not every one. The sample's table shows 100,000 to 150,000 clones. Sequencing was carried out using PBMCs. Receptors originate from a man in his forties in good health and CMV-seronegative. The CDR3 runs from the conserved cysteine through the conserved F or W. D genes are given only for firm matches.

TRBD2	TRBJ2-5	TRBV19	14	TGTGCCAGTAGTGTGGGGACTAGCACGGAGACCCAGTACTTC	CASSVGTSTETQYF
TRBD2	TRBJ2-2	TRBV19	17	TGTGCCAGTAGTACTTATAGCGGGAGGACGAACACCGGGGAGCTGTTTTTT	CASSTYSGRTNTGELFF
-	TRBJ2-7	TRBV7-2	13	TGTGCCAGCAGCGAGGGTCTAGCTTCAGAGCAGTACTTC	CASSEGLASEQYF
TRBD1	TRBJ2-1	TRBV11-3	15	TGTGCCAGCAGCCCCGGACAGGGGGACGACAATGAGCAGTTCTTC	CASSPGQGDDNEQFF
TRBD1	TRBJ1-3	TRBV19	16	TGTGCCAGTAGTATTCAGGGACAGAGCTCTGGAAACACCATATATTTT	CASSIQGQSSGNTIYF
-	TRBJ2-7	TRBV30	11	TGTGCCTGTGGCAGGCCCTACGAGCAGTACTTC	CACGRPYEQYF
TRBD1	TRBJ2-1	TRBV18	15	TGTGCCAGCTCACCACCAGAGAGACAGGGCTATGAGCAGTTCTTC	CASSPPERQGYEQFF
-	TRBJ2-3	TRBV5-4	15	TGTGCCAGCAGCCGGGAGCGGATAAGCACAGATACGCAGTATTTT	CASSRERISTDTQYF
-	TRBJ2-7	TRBV10-3	14	TGTGCCATCAGTGAGTTCCAGGGGACCTACGAGCAGTACTTC	CAISEFQGTYEQYF
-	TRBJ1-1	TRBV7-9	13	TGTGCCAGCAGCTTAGGAGGGTTGACTGAAGCTTTCTTT	CASSLGGLTEAFF
TRBD2	TRBJ2-1	TRBV11-2	19	TGTGCCAGCAGTCAACGACTACCACTAGCGGGAGGCGAAAGCAATGAGCAGTTCTTC	CASSQRLPLAGGESNEQFF
-	TRBJ1-3	TRBV25-1	17	TGTGCCAGCAGTGAATATAGCCCCATGGCCTCTGGAAACACCATATATTTT	CASSEYSPMASGNTIYF
-	TRBJ2-1	TRBV5-5	14	TGTGCCAGCAGCCTCAGAAGCTCCTACAATGAGCAGTTCTTC	CASSLRSSYNEQFF
TRBD2	TRBJ2-6	TRBV10-3	19	TGTGCCATCAGTAGGACTAGCGGGATGCCAAGCTCTGGGGCCAACGTCCTGACTTTC	CAISRTSGMPSSGANVLTF
TRBD1	TRBJ2-7	TRBV6-6	15	TGTGCCAGCAGTTATGCCGGGACAGGGAGGTACGAGCAGTACTTC	CASSYAGTGRYEQYF
TRBD1	TRBJ2-1	TRBV19	15	TGTGCCAGTACCACGGGGGACAGGGCCTACAATGAGCAGTTCTTC	CASTTGDRAYNEQFF
-	TRBJ1-5	TRBV6-1	15	TGTGCCGGCAGTGAATCCCTAACCGGCAATCAGCCCCAGCATTTT	CAGSESLTGNQPQHF
TRBD1	TRBJ2-2	TRBV7-9	16	TGTGCCAGCAGCTTCTCCGGGACAGGAAACACCGGGGAGCTGTTTTTT	CASSFSGTGNTGELFF
TRBD2	TRBJ2-7	TRBV4-1	17	TGCGCCAGCAGCCAATGGGGACTAGCGGAAACTATAGCCGAGCAGTACTTC	CASSQWGLAETIAEQYF
TRBD1	TRBJ2-1	TRBV19	11	TGTGCCAGTAGTATGGGACAGGAGCAGTTCTTC	CASSMGQEQFF
-	TRBJ2-2	TRBV27	16	TGTGCCAGCAGTTTACGGAATACTGGGACTCCCGGGGAGCTGTTTTTT	CASSLRNTGTPGELFF
-	TRBJ1-5	TRBV19	13	TGTGCCAGTAGGTTCCTGGGAGACCAGCCCCAGCATTTT	CASRFLGDQPQHF
-	TRBJ2-7	TRBV19	13	TGTGCCAGTAGACGAGAGCGGGCCTACGAGCAGTACTTC	CASRRERAYEQYF
-	TRBJ1-1	TRBV4-1	14	TGCGCCAGCAGCCAAATAGGAACAGCTCTAACGGCTTTCTTT	CASSQIGTALTAFF
-	TRBJ2-1	TRBV29-1	13	TGCAGCGTTGAAGATACAGATCCCAATGAGCAGTTCTTC	CSVEDTDPNEQFF
-	TRBJ1-5	TRBV27	16	TGTGCCAGCAGTCCCCCCGGGGGGCGGGGCAATCAGCCCCAGCATTTT	CASSPPGGRGNQPQHF
-	TRBJ1-4	TRBV7-9	14	TGTGCCAGCAGCCAGGGAGGGTTCGGGGAAAAACTGTTTTTT	CASSQGGFGEKLFF